The clone carrying this T cell receptor (beta chain) was seen a few times. This entry belongs to a study of T cells after yellow fever vaccination. Each CDR3 protein gets one entry after TCRdb re-called the 5' RACE reads with MiXCR. The repertoire has 200,000 to 250,000 distinct CDR3 sequences, 3% to 4% of them found once; the top ten carry around 3.3%. Germline CDR1 SGHRS, CDR2 YFSETQ. This CDR3 is 15 amino acids long. J was trimmed by 5 bases and V by 4 bases; bases with no gene match: 8. The source material was CD4+ T cells sorted from PBMCs, sampled 10 days after the yellow fever booster vaccination. The chain joins TRBV5-1 to TRBJ1-4; 7 positions agree with TRBD1. This clonotype was obtained from a man in his late teens or twenties who received the YFV17D yellow fever vaccine. The CDR3 DNA follows: TGCGCCAGCAGCGGGGAGACAGGGTTAAATGAAAAACTGTTTTTT. Translating it yields CASSGETGLNEKLFF.